Following are 22 T cell receptor beta chains from one sample sequenced in a study of CD8 T cells in Susac syndrome. Reverse transcription of about 0.45 to 1 ug RNA used random hexamers. One entry per CDR3 protein results from TCRdb running MiXCR on the immunoSEQ multiplex PCR reads. The sample has 100,000 to 150,000 distinct CDR3 sequences; around 94% are singletons. The sequenced material came from CD8+ T cells from PBMCs. All receptors come from a human donor with Susac syndrome.

The CDR3 DNA follows: TGTGCCAGCAGCCAAGCGGTAGCGGGTTGGGATGAGCAGTTCTTC. Translation gives CASSQAVAGWDEQFF. J is TRBJ2-1 and V is TRBV4-2; 7 bases agree with TRBD2. Germline lookup yields CDR1 LGHNA and CDR2 YNFKEQ. J gave up 8 bases and V 1 base, and 8 bases lay outside the gene matches. CDR3 length: 15 amino acids.

The genes are TRBV7-9 and TRBJ2-7; D perhaps matches TRBD2 (5 bases). V lost 5 bases and J lost 2, with 16 bases in between. Germline loops: CDR1 SEHNR, CDR2 FQNEAQ (reference sequence). This CDR3 region has 15 residues. The DNA for the CDR3 is TGTGCCAGCAGCCATCCAGCGAGCGGAGCCTACGAGCAGTACTTC. This codes for CASSHPASGAYEQYF.

V usage is TRBV4-2 and J usage is TRBJ2-2, with 9 bases aligning to TRBD2. Germline CDR1 reads LGHNA; CDR2 reads YNFKEQ. V trimming: 0 bases; J trimming: 6 bases; junction bases outside the gene matches: 5. The CDR3 consists of 16 residues. CDR3 sequence (DNA): TGTGCCAGCAGCCAAGAGGGGCGGGGGGGCTCCGGGGAGCTGTTTTTT. Translation gives CASSQEGRGGSGELFF.

The CDR3 DNA reads TGTGCCAGCAGCTTGGAAGCAGGGGGTCGCACTGAAGCTTTCTTT. It encodes CASSLEAGGRTEAFF. The chain is built from TRBV7-9 and TRBJ1-1; 7 bases are a match to TRBD1. The ends lost 3 bases at V and 4 bases at J; junction bases unmatched: 8. The CDR3 length is 15 residues. In germline, CDR1 is SEHNR, CDR2 FQNEAQ (reference sequence). Supplemented by reference TRBV7-9 and TRBJ1-1, the full variable domain reads DTGVSQNPRHKITKRGQNVTFRCDPISEHNRLYWYRQTLGQGPEFLTYFQNEAQLEKSRLLSDRFSAERPKGSFSTLEIQRTEQGDSAMYLCASSLEAGGRTEAFFGQGTRLTVV.

The chain's CDR3 is CASSYGGRTGELFF. The CDR3 DNA sequence: TGTGCCAGCAGTTACGGGGGGCGCACCGGGGAGCTGTTTTTT. The V call is TRBV6-5, the J call TRBJ2-2; possibly TRBD1 or TRBD2 for D (6 bases each). Trimming shortened V by 2 bases and J by 4 bases, and 8 bases separated the two germline ends. Germline loops: CDR1 MNHEY, CDR2 SVGAGI. This CDR3 spans 14 amino acids.

This rearrangement joins TRBV6-1 to TRBJ2-1; D possibly corresponds to TRBD2 (6 bases). This CDR3 region has 14 residues. Trimming cost V 10 bases and J 9 bases, with 22 bases left between them. Germline V gives CDR1 MNHNS, CDR2 SASEGT. DNA for the CDR3: TGTGCCACTCAAGTGGCTAGCGATATCGGTGAGCAGTTCTTC. Amino acids: CATQVASDIGEQFF.

The genes are TRBV7-8 and TRBJ2-7; 10 positions match TRBD2. J was trimmed by 5 bases and V by 5 bases; bases with no gene match: 18. The CDR3 spans 18 residues. Per the germline V gene, CDR1 is SGHVS and CDR2 is FQNEAQ. CDR3 protein: CASSPRATAGGPPNEQYF. For the CDR3, the DNA is TGTGCCAGCAGCCCCCGGGCCACAGCGGGAGGGCCCCCCAACGAGCAGTACTTC.

This clonotype was seen a single time. The chain employs TRBV30 and TRBJ2-1; D is possibly TRBD2 (6 bases). The germline V and J ends were trimmed by 3 bases and 5 bases, with 11 bases remaining between them. Germline-derived CDR1 and CDR2 are GTSNPN and SVGIG (reference sequence). This CDR3 region has 13 residues. This chain's CDR3 is CAWSGSSNNEQFF. The CDR3 DNA follows: TGTGCCTGGAGCGGGAGTAGTAACAATGAGCAGTTCTTC. Full variable domain (rest looked up from reference TRBV30 and TRBJ2-1): SQTIHQWPATLVQPVGSPLSLECTVEGTSNPNLYWYRQAAGRGLQLLFYSVGIGQISSEVPQNLSASRPQDRQFILSSKKLLLSDSGFYLCAWSGSSNNEQFFGPGTRLTVL.

V usage is TRBV5-6 and J usage is TRBJ2-7; D gene ambiguous. The CDR3 extends over 12 amino acids. Germline CDR1 SGHDT, CDR2 YYEEEE. Trimming took off 5 bases at V and 4 bases at J, with 10 bases between the two ends. In DNA form, the CDR3 reads TGTGCCAGCAGTTCGGTAGAGTACGAGCAGTACTTC. The encoded protein is CASSSVEYEQYF.

This chain links TRBV19 with TRBJ2-1; TRBD2 agrees at 9 bases. This CDR3 has 16 amino acids. The germline CDR1 and CDR2 sequences are LNHDA and SQIVND (reference sequence). V was pared by 3 bases and J by 8 bases, with 11 bases of the junction left unmatched. The CDR3 DNA is TGTGCCAGTAGTATGGGGGCGGGAGGGGTTTGGGATGAGCAGTTCTTC. It yields the protein CASSMGAGGVWDEQFF.

V and J are TRBV5-4 and TRBJ2-7; D call uncertain. The germline V gene has CDR1 SGHNT and CDR2 YYREEE (reference sequence). Trimming pared 0 bases from V and 4 bases from J, leaving 17 bases between. This CDR3 comprises 16 residues. CDR3 DNA: TGTGCCAGCAGCTTGGATTACGGTGGCACCATTTACGAGCAGTACTTC. This sequence encodes CASSLDYGGTIYEQYF.

V usage is TRBV30 and J usage is TRBJ2-1; 8 bases match TRBD2. This CDR3 is 15 amino acids long. Trimming took 0 bases from V and 8 from J; bases not matched to a gene: 9. Germline CDR1 GTSNPN, CDR2 SVGIG (reference sequence). Here the CDR3 DNA reads TGTGCCTGGAGTGTCCCCAGCGGGAGAGTCGATGAGCAGTTCTTC. Protein: CAWSVPSGRVDEQFF.

This clonotype appeared a single time. The V call is TRBV9, the J call TRBJ2-7; 7 nucleotides match TRBD1. The V segment lost 4 bases and the J segment 1 base; nucleotides outside the gene matches: 8. Per the germline V gene, CDR1 is SGDLS and CDR2 is YYNGEE. The CDR3 has 15 amino acids. CDR3: CASSSGQVFSYEQYF. CDR3 sequence (DNA): TGTGCCAGCAGCTCCGGACAGGTTTTTTCCTACGAGCAGTACTTC.

The chain couples TRBV5-4 to TRBJ2-1, with 7 bases identical to TRBD1. The ends lost 2 bases at V and 8 bases at J; junction bases unmatched: 13. This CDR3 region has 16 residues. Germline CDR1 reads SGHNT; CDR2 reads YYREEE (reference sequence). The CDR3 nucleotides read TGTGCCAGCAGCTTCGGGTCTACAGGGGCTGGCGATGAGCAGTTCTTC. Protein: CASSFGSTGAGDEQFF.

The J gene is TRBJ2-5, the V gene TRBV3-1; D gene ambiguous. V was cut by 0 bases and J by 2 bases, with 16 bases left in between. This CDR3 spans 17 amino acids. Looked up from germline, CDR1 is LGHDT and CDR2 is YNNKEL (reference sequence). The DNA of the CDR3 is TGTGCCAGCAGCCAAGATCCAAGCTGGGTGTGGCAAGAGACCCAGTACTTC. It yields the protein CASSQDPSWVWQETQYF.

The chain recombines TRBV2 with TRBJ2-1, with TRBD2 identical over 7 bases. Germline CDR1 and CDR2: SNHLY and FYNNEI. The CDR3 covers 15 residues. V lost 2 bases, J lost 8 bases, and 9 bases stayed unmatched. In nucleotides, the CDR3 is TGTGCCAGCAGTGAATTTAGCGGGCCCATCGATGAGCAGTTCTTC. It translates to CASSEFSGPIDEQFF.

V gene TRBV9 combines with J gene TRBJ2-3, with TRBD2 identical over 8 bases. Trimming at V came to 5 bases and at J to 4 bases, leaving 3 bases not matched to a gene. This CDR3 is 13 amino acids long. The germline gives CDR1 SGDLS, CDR2 YYNGEE. The CDR3 DNA is TGTGCCAGCAGTTCGGGGGGGCCAGATACGCAGTATTTT. Translated, it gives CASSSGGPDTQYF.

V and J are TRBV6-2 or TRBV6-3 and TRBJ2-1; D is uncertain. Germline CDR1 and CDR2: MNHEY and SVGEGT. V lost 7 bases, J lost 6 bases, and 7 bases lay in between. This CDR3 spans 11 amino acids. The CDR3 protein is CASNGGNEQFF. As DNA, the CDR3 is TGTGCCAGCAATGGCGGCAATGAGCAGTTCTTC.

The chain couples TRBV30 to TRBJ1-5; 7 nucleotides align to TRBD1. Per the germline V gene, CDR1 is GTSNPN and CDR2 is SVGIG (reference sequence). The length of the CDR3 is 14 residues. After removal of 3 bases from V and 7 bases from J, the junction contained 9 bases not matched to a gene. The CDR3, as DNA: TGTGCCTGGAGGAGACAGGGTGCGAAGCAGCCCCAGCATTTT. It yields the protein CAWRRQGAKQPQHF.

The chain joins TRBV5-4 to TRBJ2-6; maybe TRBD2 (6 bases). The CDR3 covers 16 residues. Trimming took 0 bases from V and 4 from J, leaving 11 bases between them. Germline CDR1 reads SGHNT; CDR2 reads YYREEE (reference sequence). CDR3 bases: TGTGCCAGCAGCTTGGCAGCGGGTAGCGGGGCCAACGTCCTGACTTTC. Protein product: CASSLAAGSGANVLTF.

The chain joins TRBV4-1 to TRBJ1-2; D remains unclear. V gave up 5 bases and J gave up 4 bases, with 5 bases separating them. The germline V gene encodes CDR1 MGHRA and CDR2 YSYEKL. This CDR3 spans 11 amino acids. Here the CDR3 reads CASSEAYGYTF. The CDR3 DNA follows: TGCGCCAGCAGCGAAGCCTATGGCTACACCTTC.

The chain couples TRBV12-3 or TRBV12-4 to TRBJ2-2; D is unclear. This CDR3 contains 14 residues. V was clipped by 3 bases and J by 5 bases, with 10 bases between them. DNA of the CDR3: TGTGCCAGCAGTTTCCTGGGCCAGACCGGGGAGCTGTTTTTT. Translating gives CASSFLGQTGELFF.